A few counts support the clone carrying this TCR beta chain. As yet, its antigen is unknown. CDR3 size: 14 residues. The germline CDR1 and CDR2 sequences are GTSNPN and SVGIG (reference sequence). Trimming cost V 3 bases and J 1 base, with 11 bases left between them. This entry comes from a study of vaccination and CD4 T cells after COVID-19. Sequencing of DNA taken from cultured CD4+ T cells relied on the Oncomine TCR Beta short-read assay. TCRdb called the PCR reads again in MiXCR, with one record for every CDR3 protein. Of roughly 23,000 distinct CDR3 sequences in the sample, around 70% are singletons; the top ten hold roughly 21%. Treatment noted: approximately 10-day PBMC culture with coronavirus spike peptide pools or control peptides (ViraFEST assay).

Sequenced here: CD4+ T cells from blood, cultured in vitro, sampled after SARS-CoV-2 vaccination. The chain carries TRBV30 and TRBJ2-3; no reliable D call. This sequence originates from a human donor who received a COVID-19 vaccine. The CDR3 protein is CAWSPRQGTDTQYF. The CDR3 DNA is TGTGCCTGGAGCCCCCGGCAGGGCACAGATACGCAGTATTTT.